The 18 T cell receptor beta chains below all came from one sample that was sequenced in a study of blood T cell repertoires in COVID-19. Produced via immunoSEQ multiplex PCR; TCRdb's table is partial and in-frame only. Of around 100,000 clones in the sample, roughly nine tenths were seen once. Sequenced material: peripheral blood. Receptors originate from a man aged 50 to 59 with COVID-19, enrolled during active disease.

DNA for the CDR3: TGTGCCAGCACTCTCAAGGTGGGGGGGCCCACCGGGGAGCTGTTTTTT. The encoded protein is CASTLKVGGPTGELFF. V is TRBV28 and J is TRBJ2-2, with TRBD2 as a possible D gene (7 bases). From germline, CDR1 is MDHEN and CDR2 SYDVKM. Trimming stripped 7 bases from V and 4 bases from J, with 19 bases between. CDR3 length: 16 amino acids.

The CDR3, as DNA: TGTGCCAGCAGCTTACAGGGTCCCAATCAGCCCCAGCATTTT. It specifies CASSLQGPNQPQHF. The chain combines TRBV5-4 with TRBJ1-5; D perhaps matches TRBD1 (6 bases). Trimming removed 2 bases at V and 3 bases at J, with 9 bases between. The germline V gene encodes CDR1 SGHNT and CDR2 YYREEE (reference sequence). CDR3 length equals 14 residues.

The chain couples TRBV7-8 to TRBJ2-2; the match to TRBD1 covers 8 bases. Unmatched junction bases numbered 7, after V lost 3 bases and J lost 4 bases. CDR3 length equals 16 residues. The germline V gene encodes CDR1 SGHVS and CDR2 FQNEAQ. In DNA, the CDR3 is TGTGCCAGCAGCTTCTGGACAGGGAGATCCACCGGGGAGCTGTTTTTT. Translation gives CASSFWTGRSTGELFF.

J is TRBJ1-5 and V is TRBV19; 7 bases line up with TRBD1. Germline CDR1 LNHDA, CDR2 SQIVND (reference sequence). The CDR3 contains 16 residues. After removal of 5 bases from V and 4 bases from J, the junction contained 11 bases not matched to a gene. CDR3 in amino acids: CASSLRQGVGNQPQHF. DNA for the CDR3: TGTGCCAGTAGTCTTCGACAGGGTGTTGGTAATCAGCCCCAGCATTTT.

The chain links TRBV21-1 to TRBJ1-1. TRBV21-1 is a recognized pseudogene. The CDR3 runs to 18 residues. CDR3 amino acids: CASSKATYTKPMNTEAFF. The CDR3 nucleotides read TGTGCCAGCAGCAAAGCCACCTACACTAAACCAATGAACACTGAAGCTTTCTTT.

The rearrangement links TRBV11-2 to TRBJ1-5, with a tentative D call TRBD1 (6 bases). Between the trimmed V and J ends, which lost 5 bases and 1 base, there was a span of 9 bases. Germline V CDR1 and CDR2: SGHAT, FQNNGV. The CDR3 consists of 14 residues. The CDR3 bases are TGTGCCAGCAGCCCTAGGGGGAGCAATCAGCCCCAGCATTTT. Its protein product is CASSPRGSNQPQHF.

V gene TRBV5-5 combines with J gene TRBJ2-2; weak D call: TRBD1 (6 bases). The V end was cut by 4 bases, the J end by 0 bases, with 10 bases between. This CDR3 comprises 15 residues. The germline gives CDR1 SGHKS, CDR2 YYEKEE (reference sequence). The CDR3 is CASSRDTTNTGELFF. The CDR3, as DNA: TGTGCCAGCAGCCGGGACACTACGAACACCGGGGAGCTGTTTTTT.

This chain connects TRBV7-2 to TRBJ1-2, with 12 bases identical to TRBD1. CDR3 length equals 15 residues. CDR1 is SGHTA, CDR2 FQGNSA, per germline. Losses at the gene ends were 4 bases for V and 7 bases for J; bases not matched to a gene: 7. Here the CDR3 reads CASSWVGQGAPGYTF. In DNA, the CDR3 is TGTGCCAGCAGCTGGGTGGGACAGGGGGCGCCTGGCTACACCTTC.

DNA of the CDR3: TGTGCCAGCAGTGAAGCGGGACAGTATGGCTACACCTTC. As protein: CASSEAGQYGYTF. This chain uses TRBV6-1 with TRBJ1-2; 7 nucleotides align to TRBD1. The CDR3 length is 13 residues. Germline V gene lookup returns CDR1 MNHNS and CDR2 SASEGT. The V gene end was trimmed by 0 bases and the J gene end by 5 bases; junction bases not matched to a gene: 0.

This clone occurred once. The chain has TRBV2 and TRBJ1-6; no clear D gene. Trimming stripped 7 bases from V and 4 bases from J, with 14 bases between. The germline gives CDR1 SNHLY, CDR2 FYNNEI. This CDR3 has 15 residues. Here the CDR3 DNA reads TGTGCCAGCACCCCCGAGGCTAGGTATAATTCACCCCTCCACTTT. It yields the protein CASTPEARYNSPLHF. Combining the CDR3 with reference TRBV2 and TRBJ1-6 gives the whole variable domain EPEVTQTPSHQVTQMGQEVILRCVPISNHLYFYWYRQILGQKVEFLVSFYNNEISEKSEIFDDQFSVERPDGSNFTLKIRSTKLEDSAMYFCASTPEARYNSPLHFGNGTRLTVT.

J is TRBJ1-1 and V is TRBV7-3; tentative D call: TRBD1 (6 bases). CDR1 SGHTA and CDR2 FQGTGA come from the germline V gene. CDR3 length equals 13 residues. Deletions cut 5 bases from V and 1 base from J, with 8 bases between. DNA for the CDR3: TGTGCCAGCAGCAAGACAGGGAACACTGAAGCTTTCTTT. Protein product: CASSKTGNTEAFF.

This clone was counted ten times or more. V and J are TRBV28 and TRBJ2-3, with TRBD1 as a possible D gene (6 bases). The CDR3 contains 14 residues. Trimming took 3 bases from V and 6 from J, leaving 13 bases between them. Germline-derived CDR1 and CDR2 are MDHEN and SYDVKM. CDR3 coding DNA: TGTGCCAGCAGTTTGAGACAGGACTGGGATACGCAGTATTTT. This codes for CASSLRQDWDTQYF.

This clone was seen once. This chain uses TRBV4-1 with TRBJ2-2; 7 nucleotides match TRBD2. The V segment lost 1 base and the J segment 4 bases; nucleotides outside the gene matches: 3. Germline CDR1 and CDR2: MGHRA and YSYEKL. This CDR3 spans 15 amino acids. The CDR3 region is CASSQVGGSTGELFF. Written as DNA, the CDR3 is TGCGCCAGCAGCCAAGTCGGGGGGAGCACCGGGGAGCTGTTTTTT.

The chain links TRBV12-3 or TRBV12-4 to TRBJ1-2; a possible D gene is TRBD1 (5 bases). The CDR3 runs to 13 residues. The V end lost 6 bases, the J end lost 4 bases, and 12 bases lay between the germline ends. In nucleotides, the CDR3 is TGTGCCAGCAGCTCCGGGGGAACCTATGGCTACACCTTC. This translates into CASSSGGTYGYTF.

CDR3: CASSDPGQGIGNEKLFF. CDR3 in DNA: TGTGCCAGCAGTGACCCGGGACAGGGAATTGGTAATGAAAAACTGTTTTTT. The rearrangement joins TRBV6-1 to TRBJ1-4, with TRBD1 identical over 9 bases. V trimming: 3 bases; J trimming: 4 bases; junction bases outside the gene matches: 9. Germline assignment: CDR1 MNHNS and CDR2 SASEGT. This CDR3 has 17 residues.

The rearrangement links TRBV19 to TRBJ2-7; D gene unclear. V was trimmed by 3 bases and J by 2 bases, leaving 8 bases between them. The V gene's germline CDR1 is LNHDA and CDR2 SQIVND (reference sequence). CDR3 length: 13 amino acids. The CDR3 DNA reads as TGTGCCAGTAGTATGGCTTTTACCTACGAGCAGTACTTC. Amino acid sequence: CASSMAFTYEQYF. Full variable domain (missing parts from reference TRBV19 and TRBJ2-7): DGGITQSPKYLFRKEGQNVTLSCEQNLNHDAMYWYRQDPGQGLRLIYYSQIVNDFQKGDIAEGYSVSREKKESFPLTVTSAQKNPTAFYLCASSMAFTYEQYFGPGTRLTVT.

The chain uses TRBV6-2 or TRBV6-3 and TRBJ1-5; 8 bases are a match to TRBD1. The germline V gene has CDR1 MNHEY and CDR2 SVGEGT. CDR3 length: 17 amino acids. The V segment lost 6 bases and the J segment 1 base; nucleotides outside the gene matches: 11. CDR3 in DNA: TGTGCCAGCAGCCACGACAGGGGTCGAATGAGCAATCAGCCCCAGCATTTT. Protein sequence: CASSHDRGRMSNQPQHF.

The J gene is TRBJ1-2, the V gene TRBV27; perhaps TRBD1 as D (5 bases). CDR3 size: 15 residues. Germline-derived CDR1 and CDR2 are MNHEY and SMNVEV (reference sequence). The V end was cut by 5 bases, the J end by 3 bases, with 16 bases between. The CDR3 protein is CASSATEFSYYGYTF. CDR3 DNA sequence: TGTGCCAGCAGTGCGACAGAGTTTAGTTACTATGGCTACACCTTC.